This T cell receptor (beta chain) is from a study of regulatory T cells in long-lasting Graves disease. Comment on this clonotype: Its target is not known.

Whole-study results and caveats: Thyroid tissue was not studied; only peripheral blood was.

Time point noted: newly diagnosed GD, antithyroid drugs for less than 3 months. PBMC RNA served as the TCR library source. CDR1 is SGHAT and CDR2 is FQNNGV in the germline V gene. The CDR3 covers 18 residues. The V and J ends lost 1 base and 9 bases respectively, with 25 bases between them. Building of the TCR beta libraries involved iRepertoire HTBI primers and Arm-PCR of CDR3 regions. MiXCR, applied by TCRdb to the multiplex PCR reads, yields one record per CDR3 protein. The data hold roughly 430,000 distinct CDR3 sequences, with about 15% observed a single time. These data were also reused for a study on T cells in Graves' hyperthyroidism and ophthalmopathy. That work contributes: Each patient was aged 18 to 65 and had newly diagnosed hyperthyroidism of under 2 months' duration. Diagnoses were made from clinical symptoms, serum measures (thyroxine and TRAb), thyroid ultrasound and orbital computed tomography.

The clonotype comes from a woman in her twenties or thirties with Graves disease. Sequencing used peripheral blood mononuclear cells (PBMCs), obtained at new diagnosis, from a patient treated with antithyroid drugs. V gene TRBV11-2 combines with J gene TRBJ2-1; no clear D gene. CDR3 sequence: CASSLASETNLRAPEQFF. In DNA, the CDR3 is TGTGCCAGCAGCTTAGCGTCAGAGACCAATTTACGTGCCCCTGAGCAGTTCTTC. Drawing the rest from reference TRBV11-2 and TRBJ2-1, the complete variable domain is EAGVAQSPRYKIIEKRQSVAFWCNPISGHATLYWYQQILGQGPKLLIQFQNNGVVDDSQLPKDRFSAERLKGVDSTLKIQPAKLEDSAVYLCASSLASETNLRAPEQFFGPGTRLTVL.